The 18 T cell receptor beta chains given below trace back to one sample, sequenced in a study of radiotherapy plus CTLA-4 blockade in lung cancer. Clones were read by immunoSEQ multiplex PCR, and TCRdb kept only the in-frame ones, dropping some. The sample lists some 34,000 clones, roughly 72% occurring once. This specimen was peripheral blood, taken from a patient treated with radiotherapy plus ipilimumab. The receptors here all came from a human donor with non-small cell lung cancer who had stable disease on radiotherapy plus ipilimumab.

The chain recombines TRBV5-1 with TRBJ1-1; maybe TRBD1 (5 bases). The CDR3 consists of 15 residues. V lost 4 bases and J 0 bases, leaving 13 bases between the germline ends. Looked up from germline, CDR1 is SGHRS and CDR2 is YFSETQ. The CDR3 DNA reads TGCGCCAGCAGCCGGACAAGACAAGTGAACACTGAAGCTTTCTTT. Residues: CASSRTRQVNTEAFF. The variable domain in full, completed from reference TRBV5-1 and TRBJ1-1, reads KAGVTQTPRYLIKTRGQQVTLSCSPISGHRSVSWYQQTPGQGLQFLFEYFSETQRNKGNFPGRFSGRQFSNSRSEMNVSTLELGDSALYLCASSRTRQVNTEAFFGQGTRLTVV.

This clone was observed a handful of times. V usage is TRBV5-6 and J usage is TRBJ2-3; 7 bases fit TRBD2. The J segment lost 3 bases and the V segment lost 3 bases, leaving 7 bases of the junction unmatched. The CDR3 loop spans 15 amino acids. Germline CDR1 reads SGHDT; CDR2 reads YYEEEE. The DNA of the CDR3 is TGTGCCAGCAGCTCACGGGGGAGGGTAACAGATACGCAGTATTTT. Protein product: CASSSRGRVTDTQYF.

This CDR3 reads CASSLLAIGYTF. CDR3 bases: TGTGCCAGCAGTTTATTAGCCATTGGCTACACCTTC. This chain joins TRBV28 and TRBJ1-2; D gene uncertain. This CDR3 has 12 amino acids. V was shortened by 1 base and J by 7 bases, with 7 bases between the two germline ends. CDR1 is MDHEN and CDR2 is SYDVKM in the germline V gene.

This clone was picked up a small number of times. This chain joins TRBV30 and TRBJ1-5, with a possible D match to TRBD1 (6 bases). Trimming cost V 3 bases and J 6 bases, with 12 bases left between them. The germline gives CDR1 GTSNPN, CDR2 SVGIG (reference sequence). This CDR3 region has 13 residues. CDR3 residues: CAWRRGSTQPQHF. The CDR3 nucleotides read TGTGCCTGGAGAAGGGGGTCTACTCAGCCCCAGCATTTT. Supplemented by reference TRBV30 and TRBJ1-5, the full variable domain reads SQTIHQWPATLVQPVGSPLSLECTVEGTSNPNLYWYRQAAGRGLQLLFYSVGIGQISSEVPQNLSASRPQDRQFILSSKKLLLSDSGFYLCAWRRGSTQPQHFGDGTRLSIL.

This chain uses TRBV7-6 with TRBJ1-1; D unresolved. CDR1 is SGHVS, CDR2 FNYEAQ, per germline. Trimming took 5 bases from V and 5 from J, leaving 12 bases between them. The CDR3 runs to 13 residues. The CDR3, as DNA: TGTGCCAGCAGCCCCGAAGACACAACTGAAGCTTTCTTT. Encoded protein: CASSPEDTTEAFF.

The V and J genes are TRBV27 and TRBJ1-4; D is possibly TRBD1 (5 bases). The CDR3 contains 16 residues. The V gene lost 4 bases and the J gene lost 10 bases, with 22 bases spanning the gap. Germline assignment: CDR1 MNHEY and CDR2 SMNVEV (reference sequence). The CDR3 here is CASSSDTGSRGGKLFF. The DNA of the CDR3 is TGTGCCAGCAGTTCGGACACCGGGTCCCGGGGGGGAAAACTGTTTTTT.

The chain links TRBV6-5 to TRBJ2-7, with 10 bases lining up with TRBD2. The CDR3 runs 14 residues. The ends lost 6 bases at V and 7 bases at J; junction bases unmatched: 9. Germline V gives CDR1 MNHEY, CDR2 SVGAGI. CDR3 bases: TGTGCCAGCAGGCAGCGGGGGGGCTTGGGAGAGCAGTACTTC. Translation gives CASRQRGGLGEQYF.

Only a few counts were recorded for this clone. The gene calls are TRBV10-2 and TRBJ2-5; 9 positions agree with TRBD2. The ends lost 3 bases at V and 5 bases at J; junction bases unmatched: 22. In germline, CDR1 is WSHSY, CDR2 SAAADI. The CDR3 extends over 20 amino acids. The CDR3: CASSELASGVLSLGLETQYF. CDR3 DNA sequence: TGCGCCAGCAGTGAATTAGCTAGCGGGGTACTCAGTTTGGGATTGGAGACCCAGTACTTC.

The J gene is TRBJ2-5, the V gene TRBV7-2; TRBD2 aligns across 8 bases. V gave up 2 bases and J gave up 7 bases; unmatched junction bases: 6. The CDR3 runs to 14 residues. CDR1 SGHTA and CDR2 FQGNSA come from the germline V gene. CDR3 amino acids: CASSLKAGEVTQYF. The CDR3 nucleotides read TGTGCCAGCAGCTTAAAAGCGGGGGAGGTGACCCAGTACTTC.

The chain recombines TRBV7-9 with TRBJ2-5; D gene ambiguous. V dropped 2 bases and J dropped 5 bases, with 12 bases sitting between them. Germline CDR1 and CDR2: SEHNR and FQNEAQ (reference sequence). CDR3 length: 14 residues. DNA of the CDR3: TGTGCCAGCAGCTTACTGGGCTCCCGGGAGACCCAGTACTTC. It encodes CASSLLGSRETQYF.

A few counts support this clone. V is TRBV5-8 and J is TRBJ1-5, with TRBD1 as a possible D gene (6 bases). V was cut by 4 bases and J by 4 bases, with 12 bases left in between. CDR3 size: 14 residues. The germline CDR1 and CDR2 sequences are SGHTS and YDEGEE. CDR3: CASSRGQSNQPQHF. CDR3 in DNA: TGTGCCAGCAGCCGCGGACAGTCAAATCAGCCCCAGCATTTT.

This clone has only a few counts. The chain employs TRBV11-3 and TRBJ2-5, with a possible D match to TRBD1 (7 bases). The CDR3 consists of 14 residues. V was cut by 2 bases and J by 5 bases, with 12 bases left in between. Germline values: CDR1 SGHNT, CDR2 YENEEA. The CDR3 DNA sequence: TGTGCCAGCAGCTTACAGGGGGGCGGGGAGACCCAGTACTTC. It translates to CASSLQGGGETQYF.

The V and J genes are TRBV9 and TRBJ2-1, with D possibly matching TRBD2 (5 bases). The length of the CDR3 is 17 residues. Germline values: CDR1 SGDLS, CDR2 YYNGEE. V lost 0 bases to trimming and J lost 6 bases, with 19 bases between them. The CDR3 loop is CASSVGGLALTGNEQFF. CDR3 coding DNA: TGTGCCAGCAGCGTAGGTGGTCTAGCCCTAACCGGCAATGAGCAGTTCTTC.

V is TRBV7-2 and J is TRBJ2-2; D gene ambiguous. The CDR3 extends over 13 amino acids. Germline CDR1 is SGHTA and CDR2 is FQGNSA. V lost 5 bases and J lost 5, with 9 bases in between. The CDR3 loop is CASSLQRTGELFF. The DNA of the CDR3 is TGTGCCAGCAGCCTTCAACGGACCGGGGAGCTGTTTTTT.

This clone was observed a few times. The rearrangement uses TRBV6-7 and TRBJ2-3, with TRBD2 identical over 10 bases. TRBV6-7 is an ORF, with its function uncertain. Trimming at V came to 5 bases and at J to 1 base, leaving 9 bases not matched to a gene. The CDR3 contains 17 residues. CDR3 region: CASSASGGGLGTDTQYF. As DNA, the CDR3 is TGTGCCAGCAGTGCGAGCGGGGGGGGCCTCGGCACAGATACGCAGTATTTT.

The rearrangement uses TRBV11-2 and TRBJ1-5; tentative D call: TRBD1 (5 bases). Germline values: CDR1 SGHAT, CDR2 FQNNGV. This CDR3 contains 14 residues. V was pared by 3 bases and J by 3 bases, with 9 bases between. The CDR3 DNA follows: TGTGCCAGCAGCTTCGGGGGGAACAATCAGCCCCAGCATTTT. It specifies CASSFGGNNQPQHF.

The chain combines TRBV4-3 with TRBJ1-6; tentatively, D is TRBD1 (6 bases). Per germline, CDR1 LGHNA and CDR2 YSLEER. This CDR3 is built from 20 residues. Trimming cost V 0 bases and J 6 bases, with 24 bases left between them. The chain's CDR3 is CASSQDLPRGGSGINSPLHF. CDR3 DNA sequence: TGCGCCAGCAGCCAAGATCTACCCCGGGGGGGCTCCGGCATTAATTCACCCCTCCACTTT.

J is TRBJ2-2 and V is TRBV15, with a weak D call TRBD2 (6 bases). Germline V gene lookup returns CDR1 LNHNV and CDR2 YYDKDF (reference sequence). The CDR3 extends over 17 amino acids. Trimming cost V 0 bases and J 0 bases, with 11 bases left between them. CDR3 bases: TGTGCCACCAGCAGAGATCGCGGGGCCTCGAACACCGGGGAGCTGTTTTTT. Translation gives CATSRDRGASNTGELFF. Filled out from reference TRBV15 and TRBJ2-2, the complete variable domain reads DAMVIQNPRYQVTQFGKPVTLSCSQTLNHNVMYWYQQKSSQAPKLLFHYYDKDFNNEADTPDNFQSRRPNTSFCFLDIRSPGLGDTAMYLCATSRDRGASNTGELFFGEGSRLTVL.